This entry features one T cell receptor (beta chain) sequence. This clonotype has a count of ten or more. Its antigen is still unknown. No base qualities exist here, and no much larger clone lies one base off it. The data belong to a study of human T cells and chemical hapten exposure (dated by TCRdb to about 2021). With regard to the full study: For sensitization, 2% DPC in acetone was applied to a roughly 2 cm by roughly 2 cm area of upper inner arm skin. Blood samples were taken from patients before sensitization (week 0) and at 2, 6 and about 24 weeks after DPC sensitization. Most of the patients in the cohort were female, and the cohort covered alopecia areata with under or over 50% scalp involvement, alopecia totalis and alopecia universalis. Libraries were pooled for sequencing, and per-sample TCR yields varied mainly because of small differences in library volumes within the pool. Around 29 alopecia patients provided blood for TCR sequencing at one to four time points (pre-sensitization, 2, 6 and 24 weeks). Patients additionally received weekly therapeutic DPC doses to the scalp throughout the approximately 25-week study period. Peripheral blood TCR repertoire changes were tracked in vivo in alopecia patients during primary and secondary sensitization to the hapten diphenylcyclopropenone (DPC). Patch testing was done on the upper back using Finn chambers containing 0.01% DPC, and results were scored after 6 days according to International Contact Dermatitis Research Group standards.

According to the germline V gene, CDR1 reads SQVTM and CDR2 reads ANQGSEA. The CDR3 spans 14 residues, from the cysteine through the phenylalanine. Left in the record is the CDR3 DNA by itself, 42 bases read in frame from the first base. The germline V end is reduced by 5 bases and the J end by 4 bases; junction bases left unmatched: 7. The paper as a whole reports these results and caveats: The number of PT1 expanded TCRs positively correlated with patch test score, significant at thresholds 8, 16 and 32 but not 4. Significantly more large CDR3 similarity clusters were formed by expanded TCRs than by pre-sensitization or healthy control sets, consistent with antigen-driven responses. DPC sensitization did not change how many TCRs were above 1 in 1000 frequency, and no evidence was found of alterations in global repertoire structure. After repeated subsampling, the strength of the expansion versus patch-test correlation and the threshold at which it became significant changed. Because every patient had alopecia, a presumed autoimmune disease, the patients' immune response might differ from that of healthy individuals.

The intended sense of this specimen's time point label: pre-sensitization, week 0. The intended sense of this specimen's treatment or condition label: therapeutic diphenylcyclopropenone sensitization with weekly scalp DPC. At each patch-test visit, blood was drawn before the patch test was applied. Patients were eligible if aged 18 to 70, diagnosed with alopecia and judged suitable for DPC therapy, and pregnant patients were excluded. Total RNA was isolated from unfractionated whole blood collected in Tempus Blood RNA tubes. The receptor library was made with RACE. Sequencer: NextSeq 500. During library preparation, unique molecular identifiers were attached to individual cDNA molecules so that TCRs could be counted quantitatively and reproducibly. From each blood RNA sample, both TCR alpha and TCR beta chains were sequenced. The authors' pipeline ran thus. Samples had a median of about 96,000 TCRs, with a range from roughly 23,224 to 700,000. V, J and CDR3 annotation of the TCR reads was performed with the Decombinator software suite. For PS versus PT1 abundance plots, all samples were subsampled to the same number of TCRs (28,000). Expanded TCRs were defined as absent before sensitization and observed at least eight times at the 2-week time point. Using fastp at Q25 and MiXCR, TCRdb reprocessed the public reads and kept productive beta chains. Each entry merges the rows of one CDR3 protein and shows their most common DNA and genes. The V and J calls come from TCRdb's annotation, not from the publication. The sample includes around 330,000 distinct CDR3 sequences, with around 5.5% observed a single time. The ten largest clonotypes hold around 8.6% of the sample.

The sequence derives from a woman aged 18-35 years with alopecia areata. Some clones in this sample may be carry-over from other donors' samples. Sequencing was performed on whole blood, taken in connection with sensitization to the hapten diphenylcyclopropenone (DPC). The rearrangement combines TRBV29-1 with TRBJ2-1; 8 middle bases align to TRBD1. The DNA sequence follows: TGCAGCGTTTCGACAGGGGTAGCGTACAATGAGCAGTTCTTC. Its protein is CSVSTGVAYNEQFF.